The rows below give T cell receptor beta chains drawn from one sample of a study of cytomegalovirus exposure and HLA in healthy donors. Repertoires were generated with immunoSEQ multiplex PCR, while TCRdb's copy carries only in-frame clones and drops some. The table lists fewer than 150,000 clones, just over 15% of them singletons, with 1.9% in the top ten. The specimen was PBMCs. The source is a woman aged 18 to 35 in good health and CMV-seronegative. Both conserved end residues are part of each CDR3. A D gene is named only where the DNA matches it firmly. Not all rows give a size; the values are once, few, many and, for expanded clones, a class.

size,V,D,J,DNA,CDR3
NA,TRBV5-1,NA,TRBJ2-7,TGCGCCAGCAGCTACAGCGGAGCCTTAGCCTACGAGCAGTACTTC,CASSYSGALAYEQYF
NA,TRBV10-3,TRBD2,TRBJ2-7,TGTGCCATCAGTTCCCCTGGTTTGCGGGAGGGCCTTTACGAGCAGTACTTC,CAISSPGLREGLYEQYF
NA,TRBV30,NA,TRBJ1-1,TGTGCCTGGAGTCAGGGCATGAACACTGAAGCTTTCTTT,CAWSQGMNTEAFF
few,TRBV5-8,NA,TRBJ1-5,TGTGCCAGCAGCTTGGGGGCGGGTCAGCCCCAGCATTTT,CASSLGAGQPQHF
few,TRBV19,NA,TRBJ1-5,TGTGCCAGTACCAAGGCGAGACAGCTTTTTGGAAATCAGCCCCAGCATTTT,CASTKARQLFGNQPQHF
NA,TRBV10-3,NA,TRBJ1-3,TGTGCCATCAGTAATAATGGGCCCTCTGGAAACACCATATATTTT,CAISNNGPSGNTIYF
few,TRBV28,NA,TRBJ1-2,TGTGCCAGCACCTGGGGGGGCCTTAGTAGCTACACCTTC,CASTWGGLSSYTF
NA,TRBV27,TRBD2,TRBJ2-7,TGTGCCAGCAGTTTAGGGACTAGCGGGGCCCTATACGAGCAGTACTTC,CASSLGTSGALYEQYF
NA,TRBV19,NA,TRBJ2-1,TGTGCCAGTAGTCCGAGTTCCTACAATGAGCAGTTCTTC,CASSPSSYNEQFF
NA,TRBV7-6,NA,TRBJ1-1,TGTGCCAGCAGCTTAAGGGGAGGGGTGAACACTGAAGCTTTCTTT,CASSLRGGVNTEAFF
NA,TRBV5-6,TRBD1,TRBJ2-5,TGTGCCAGCAGCTTCCTCGGGACAGGGGATGAGACCCAGTACTTC,CASSFLGTGDETQYF
NA,TRBV5-1,NA,TRBJ2-1,TGCGCCAGCTCCCCCACGGGGAGCTCCTACAATGAGCAGTTCTTC,CASSPTGSSYNEQFF
NA,TRBV6-5,TRBD1,TRBJ2-2,TGTGCCAGCAGTTACGACAGGGGAAAGGCCGGGGAGCTGTTTTTT,CASSYDRGKAGELFF
NA,TRBV6-6,TRBD1,TRBJ1-2,TGTGCCATCAACAGGGGACCCAACTATGGCTACACCTTC,CAINRGPNYGYTF
few,TRBV6-6,TRBD1,TRBJ1-1,TGTGCCAGCAGTTGGACAGGGGGTTTGGACACTGAAGCTTTCTTT,CASSWTGGLDTEAFF
few,TRBV7-2,NA,TRBJ2-3,TGTGCCAGCAGCTTTGACGGGGTAATTGGCACAGATACGCAGTATTTT,CASSFDGVIGTDTQYF
NA,TRBV6-5,NA,TRBJ2-1,TGTGCCACCAAAGGGACAACCTACAATGAGCAGTTCTTC,CATKGTTYNEQFF
few,TRBV7-9,NA,TRBJ2-2,TGTGCCAGCAGATCCCGGGGGAGCCTCACCGGGGAGCTGTTTTTT,CASRSRGSLTGELFF
NA,TRBV28,NA,TRBJ1-2,TGTGCCAGCAGTTTTATCGTCCCCAACTATGGCTACACCTTC,CASSFIVPNYGYTF
few,TRBV5-4,NA,TRBJ1-2,TGTGCCAGCAGCTTGCGCAGGGCGTATGGCTACACCTTC,CASSLRRAYGYTF
few,TRBV6-1,NA,TRBJ2-7,TGTGCCAGCAGTGAAAGAGGGAGAAGAGGTTCCTACGAGCAGTACTTC,CASSERGRRGSYEQYF
NA,TRBV2,TRBD1,TRBJ1-4,TGTGCCAGCAGTGAAGACAGGGGCTGGGAAGAAAAACTGTTTTTT,CASSEDRGWEEKLFF
few,TRBV6-5,TRBD1,TRBJ2-7,TGTGCCAGCAGTTCCCCCCTCGACAGGGGAATCTACGAGCAGTACTTC,CASSSPLDRGIYEQYF
NA,TRBV29-1,NA,TRBJ1-1,TGCAGCGTTGAGGGCACGGTGAACACTGAAGCTTTCTTT,CSVEGTVNTEAFF
few,TRBV4-1,NA,TRBJ2-2,TGCGCCAGCAGCCAACTATTGAACACCGGGGAGCTGTTTTTT,CASSQLLNTGELFF
NA,TRBV2,NA,TRBJ1-4,TGTGCCAGCAGTGAGAGGCCGCTTGCAACTAATGAAAAACTGTTTTTT,CASSERPLATNEKLFF
few,TRBV7-2,NA,TRBJ1-1,TGTGCCAGCACCATGTTGCTCGGGGAGGTCACTGAAGCTTTCTTT,CASTMLLGEVTEAFF
NA,TRBV2,TRBD2,TRBJ2-1,TGTGCCAGCCGTGTGAAAGCGGGAGAGGGGAATGAGCAGTTCTTC,CASRVKAGEGNEQFF
once,TRBV7-2,TRBD1,TRBJ2-7,TGTGCCAGCTGCCGGGACAGCTACGAGCAGTACTTC,CASCRDSYEQYF
NA,TRBV28,NA,TRBJ2-4,TGTGCCAGCATGGAGCAGACAGTAGCCAAAAACATTCAGTACTTC,CASMEQTVAKNIQYF
few,TRBV30,NA,TRBJ2-7,TGTGCCTGGAGTTCCGTCTACGAGCAGTACTTC,CAWSSVYEQYF
NA,TRBV2,TRBD1,TRBJ2-5,TGTGCCAGCAGTGAAGCGCTCGTGCGGACAGGGGGAGAGACCCAGTACTTC,CASSEALVRTGGETQYF
few,TRBV9,TRBD1,TRBJ1-2,TGTGCCAGCAGCACGACAGGGAATAGTGATGGCTACACCTTC,CASSTTGNSDGYTF
few,TRBV25-1,NA,TRBJ1-1,TGTGCCAGCAGTGGGAGGTACGCTTTCTTT,CASSGRYAFF
NA,TRBV5-6,TRBD2,TRBJ2-2,TGTGCCAGCAGCTTTGCAGGACTAGCGGGGGACACCGGGGAGCTGTTTTTT,CASSFAGLAGDTGELFF
few,TRBV30,TRBD1,TRBJ1-2,TGTGCCTGGACAGGGGGTAACTATGGCTACACCTTC,CAWTGGNYGYTF
few,TRBV9,NA,TRBJ1-5,TGTGCCAGCAGCGTAGGGGGGGTTGGCAATCAGCCCCAGCATTTT,CASSVGGVGNQPQHF
few,TRBV27,NA,TRBJ2-7,TGTGCCAGCAGAAGGCAGGGTGGATACGAGCAGTACTTC,CASRRQGGYEQYF
few,TRBV7-3,NA,TRBJ1-3,TGTGCCAGCAGCGAGGACTCTGGAAACACCATATATTTT,CASSEDSGNTIYF
NA,TRBV28,NA,TRBJ2-4,TGTGCCAGCAGTTTCATCCGGGCGGGGGACAGGGCCAAAAACATTCAGTACTTC,CASSFIRAGDRAKNIQYF